This is a list of T cell receptor beta chains from one sample in a study of monozygotic twins with inflammatory bowel disease. With the 5' RACE reads reprocessed, TCRdb shows one record per CDR3 protein and no DNA. The sample table includes more than 300,000 distinct CDR3 sequences. The sample was blood. All receptors come from a human donor with ulcerative colitis or Crohn's disease, or a healthy co-twin of an affected twin (not recorded which). Both conserved end residues are part of each CDR3.

J gene,V gene,CDR3 protein
TRBJ1-6,TRBV7-2,CASSQYVGRDSPLHF
TRBJ2-1,TRBV2,CASARTPAGGYEQFF
TRBJ1-6,TRBV13,CASSSRGGVDSPLHF
TRBJ2-2,TRBV27,CASSTDSVPGELFF
TRBJ2-5,TRBV4-2,CASSQTLRTGQETQYF
TRBJ1-2,TRBV20-1,CSARAPSGTADYGYTF
TRBJ2-1,TRBV6-5,CASSYKGNLYNEQFF
TRBJ2-4,TRBV9,CASSDGASAKNIQYF
TRBJ1-2,TRBV5-1,CASSLNRDRNGYTF
TRBJ2-1,TRBV18,CASSPPHRGRRDEQFF
TRBJ2-7,TRBV27,CASSPLTGATPYEQYF
TRBJ2-3,TRBV20-1,CSCRTSGGFVDTQYF
TRBJ1-6,TRBV6-1,CASSLSDGLNSPLHF
TRBJ2-5,TRBV25-1,CASSEWNRLSQETQYF
TRBJ2-1,TRBV11-2,CASSRAGGTGDEQFF
TRBJ1-5,TRBV12-3/TRBV12-4,CASSLYLGQPQHF
TRBJ2-1,TRBV4-2,CASASGATGYNEQFF
TRBJ1-2,TRBV5-1,CASSLDLVNRGTYTF
TRBJ1-4,TRBV3-1,CASSPRDLGMEKLFF
TRBJ2-7,TRBV6-5,CASSYSSVFPPSSYEQYF